The 23 T cell receptor beta chains below all came from one sample that was sequenced in a study of T cells in Graves' hyperthyroidism and ophthalmopathy. Amplified TCR beta CDR3 regions came from RNA transcripts. HTBI primers were used for first-round RT-PCR of the TCR CDR3. Each CDR3 protein is one row after TCRdb ran MiXCR on the multiplex PCR reads. The sample contains approximately 590,000 distinct CDR3 sequences, roughly 14% of which appear only once. The source material was blood. The receptors come from a woman aged 30 to 39 with Graves' hyperthyroidism.

This clonotype was seen ten or more times. The rearrangement links TRBV3-1 to TRBJ2-1; TRBD2 might be the D (5 bases). CDR1 and CDR2 (germline): LGHDT, YNNKEL (reference sequence). Between the trimmed V and J ends, which lost 1 base and 0 bases, there was a span of 10 bases. CDR3 length: 16 amino acids. The CDR3 DNA reads as TGTGCCAGCAGCCAAGCTAGGGCGGGCTCCTACAATGAGCAGTTCTTC. Residues: CASSQARAGSYNEQFF.

The gene calls are TRBV20-1 and TRBJ2-7; TRBD1 matches at 12 bases. The V segment lost 6 bases and the J segment 2 bases; nucleotides outside the gene matches: 29. The CDR3 has 22 amino acids. CDR1 and CDR2 from the germline V gene are DFQATT and SNEGSKA (reference sequence). The CDR3 DNA reads as TGCAGTGCCCACCCTTTGGGACAGGGGGCGAGAGCGGGAGACGATCGGACCTACGAGCAGTACTTC. It specifies CSAHPLGQGARAGDDRTYEQYF.

At least ten counts were recorded for this clonotype. J is TRBJ2-1 and V is TRBV30, with 7 bases that match TRBD2. CDR1 GTSNPN and CDR2 SVGIG come from the germline V gene (reference sequence). This CDR3 region has 13 residues. Germline trimming cut 4 bases from V and 7 bases from J; bases unmatched to any gene: 7. CDR3 amino acids: CAWNGLDGNEQFF. The CDR3 nucleotides read TGTGCCTGGAACGGACTAGACGGAAATGAGCAGTTCTTC.

This clonotype was recorded many times. The gene calls are TRBV5-1 and TRBJ2-1, with a weak D call TRBD1 (6 bases). This CDR3 is built from 14 residues. CDR1 is SGHRS and CDR2 is YFSETQ in the germline V gene. Deletions cut 6 bases from V and 5 bases from J, with 15 bases between. This CDR3 is CASTHRDTNNEQFF. CDR3 sequence (DNA): TGCGCCAGCACCCACCGGGACACCAACAATGAGCAGTTCTTC.

This clonotype came up a few times. The chain recombines TRBV9 with TRBJ1-6; tentative D call: TRBD1 (5 bases). Per the germline V gene, CDR1 is SGDLS and CDR2 is YYNGEE. CDR3 length: 15 amino acids. V was cut by 0 bases and J by 9 bases, with 13 bases left in between. The CDR3, as DNA: TGTGCCAGCAGCGTAGGCTCCAGGGAGCCTTCACCCCTCCACTTT. It is translated as CASSVGSREPSPLHF.

This clonotype was counted at least ten times. The chain recombines TRBV6-1 with TRBJ1-3; 7 positions match TRBD1. The CDR3 consists of 16 residues. Per the germline V gene, CDR1 is MNHNS and CDR2 is SASEGT. The J segment lost 1 base and the V segment lost 6 bases, leaving 9 bases of the junction unmatched. The CDR3 nucleotides read TGTGCCAGCAGCCAAGGACAGGCAGTTTCTGGAAACACCATATATTTT. Its translation is CASSQGQAVSGNTIYF.

The table lists this clonotype with a count of one. V and J are TRBV20-1 and TRBJ1-2, with TRBD1 as a possible D gene (5 bases). Germline CDR1 DFQATT, CDR2 SNEGSKA (reference sequence). V was pared by 6 bases and J by 2 bases, with 25 bases between. The CDR3 totals 17 residues. The chain's CDR3 is CSASSEGPENLNYGYTF. The CDR3 DNA reads as TGCAGTGCCAGCTCAGAGGGGCCGGAGAATTTGAACTATGGCTACACCTTC.

In the case of this clonotype: Being one base from a much bigger clone, this may be a read error. The chain employs TRBV6-2 or TRBV6-3 and TRBJ2-2, with 11 bases lining up with TRBD1. This CDR3 spans 13 amino acids. In germline, CDR1 is MNHEY, CDR2 SVGEGT. With 7 bases clipped from V and 9 bases from J, the junction kept 4 bases outside the gene matches. In nucleotides, the CDR3 is TGTGCCAGCATGAGGACAGGGGGCAGGGAGCTGTTTTTT. Translated, it gives CASMRTGGRELFF.

This clonotype has only a few counts. The gene calls are TRBV3-1 and TRBJ2-7, with D tentatively TRBD2 (6 bases). CDR1 and CDR2 from the germline V gene are LGHDT and YNNKEL (reference sequence). The V end was cut by 4 bases, the J end by 2 bases, with 15 bases between. There are 15 residues in the CDR3. The CDR3 is CASSPLSRDTYEQYF. Written as DNA, the CDR3 is TGTGCCAGCAGCCCTCTCTCGCGGGATACCTACGAGCAGTACTTC.

This clonotype was seen repeatedly, ten times or more. This chain uses TRBV6-1 with TRBJ2-1; D unresolved. In germline, CDR1 is MNHNS, CDR2 SASEGT. V gave up 6 bases and J gave up 4 bases, with 16 bases separating them. The length of the CDR3 is 15 residues. CDR3 sequence: CASRATFFRYNEQFF. DNA of the CDR3: TGTGCCAGCAGAGCGACCTTTTTCAGATACAATGAGCAGTTCTTC.

Note on this clonotype: Just one base apart from a much larger clone, this may be a read error. This sequence joins TRBV10-3 and TRBJ2-7; D may be TRBD1 or TRBD2 (5 bases each). The CDR3 totals 11 residues. Germline loops: CDR1 ENHRY, CDR2 SYGVKD. Trimming took off 2 bases at V and 6 bases at J, with 5 bases between the two ends. The CDR3 bases are TGTGCCATCAGTGAGGGGGGCGAGCAGTACTTC. Its protein is CAISEGGEQYF.

This clonotype has ten or more counts. The CDR3 sequence is CASSLRATGGGLATNEQFF. CDR3 DNA sequence: TGTGCCAGCAGTTTAAGGGCGACAGGGGGTGGGCTAGCAACCAATGAGCAGTTCTTC. The chain links TRBV12-3 or TRBV12-4 to TRBJ2-1, with 9 positions matching TRBD1. Trimming removed 2 bases from V and 6 bases from J; junction bases left unmatched: 17. The CDR3 spans 19 residues.

This clonotype was recorded many times. The CDR3 loop is CASGGGQSSYNEQFF. Written as DNA, the CDR3 is TGTGCCAGCGGAGGGGGACAGAGCTCCTACAATGAGCAGTTCTTC. The V gene is TRBV2, the J gene TRBJ2-1, with D perhaps TRBD1 (7 bases). CDR1 is SNHLY and CDR2 is FYNNEI in the germline V gene. This CDR3 is 15 amino acids long. V was clipped by 8 bases and J by 0 bases, with 14 bases between them.

This clonotype was seen repeatedly, ten times or more. This chain connects TRBV30 to TRBJ2-7; 7 nucleotides align to TRBD1. The CDR3 consists of 15 residues. V dropped 2 bases and J dropped 3; count of bases not matched to a gene: 10. Germline V CDR1 and CDR2: GTSNPN, SVGIG (reference sequence). The CDR3 protein is CAWSFPDRELYEQYF. The CDR3 DNA sequence: TGTGCCTGGAGTTTTCCCGACAGGGAACTCTACGAGCAGTACTTC.

There are many counts of this clonotype. V and J are TRBV30 and TRBJ2-1; the match to TRBD1 covers 7 bases. This CDR3 has 13 amino acids. CDR1 is GTSNPN and CDR2 is SVGIG in the germline V gene (reference sequence). J lost 3 bases, V lost 5 bases, and 4 bases had no gene match. CDR3 DNA: TGTGCCTGGTATACAGGGGTCTACAATGAGCAGTTCTTC. Its translation: CAWYTGVYNEQFF.

This clonotype appeared many times. CDR3 loop: CASSYSRTGSPAFF. The DNA of the CDR3 is TGTGCCAGCAGTTACTCTCGGACAGGGAGTCCTGCTTTCTTT. The chain has TRBV6-6 and TRBJ1-1, with TRBD1 matching 8 bases. Trimming cost V 0 bases and J 11 bases; bases outside gene matches: 8. CDR3 size: 14 residues. CDR1 MNHNY and CDR2 SVGAGI come from the germline V gene (reference sequence).

The chain recombines TRBV19 with TRBJ2-1, with D hard to call. The CDR3 consists of 15 residues. CDR1 and CDR2 from the germline V gene are LNHDA and SQIVND (reference sequence). Trimming stripped 2 bases from V and 2 bases from J, with 10 bases between. As DNA, the CDR3 is TGTGCCAGTAGTATACGAGAAAGCACCTACAATGAGCAGTTCTTC. This encodes CASSIRESTYNEQFF.

The table lists this clonotype with a few counts. The chain carries TRBV6-1 and TRBJ1-1, with 7 bases lining up with TRBD1. Germline trimming cut 2 bases from V and 5 bases from J; bases unmatched to any gene: 17. This CDR3 has 18 amino acids. CDR1 is MNHNS, CDR2 SASEGT, per germline. CDR3 sequence (DNA): TGTGCCAGCAGTGAATATGACGCCCGGAAGGGGGCCGGGACTGAAGCTTTCTTT. It yields the protein CASSEYDARKGAGTEAFF.

This clonotype was seen repeatedly, ten times or more. J is TRBJ1-5 and V is TRBV6-6, with a possible D match to TRBD1 (5 bases). Trimming took off 2 bases at V and 6 bases at J, with 14 bases between the two ends. Germline V CDR1 and CDR2: MNHNY, SVGAGI (reference sequence). This CDR3 region has 15 residues. CDR3 in DNA: TGTGCCAGCAGTTACACCCCCGACAGAAGTCAGCCCCAGCATTTT. It specifies CASSYTPDRSQPQHF.

The table lists this clonotype with many counts. The gene calls are TRBV19 and TRBJ1-5; D is possibly TRBD1 (6 bases). From germline, CDR1 is LNHDA and CDR2 SQIVND (reference sequence). The CDR3 length is 15 residues. Trimming removed 5 bases from V and 3 bases from J, with 14 bases in between. The CDR3 here is CASSFFGQNNQPQHF. The CDR3 DNA follows: TGTGCCAGTAGTTTTTTCGGACAGAACAATCAGCCCCAGCATTTT.

This clonotype was counted at least ten times. CDR3 nucleotide sequence: TGCGCCAGCAGGGGGTGGATGCTTCCGCTGTTTTTT. Its translation is CASRGWMLPLFF. This chain joins TRBV5-1 and TRBJ2-2; unclear D gene. Trimming shortened V by 5 bases and J by 13 bases, and 15 bases separated the two germline ends. This CDR3 comprises 12 residues. CDR1 is SGHRS, CDR2 YFSETQ, per germline.

This clonotype was found many times. The gene calls are TRBV20-1 and TRBJ1-5; D ambiguous. Germline CDR1 and CDR2: DFQATT and SNEGSKA (reference sequence). V was cut by 0 bases and J by 7 bases, with 10 bases left in between. This CDR3 has 13 amino acids. CDR3: CSARETANQPQHF. CDR3 nucleotide sequence: TGCAGTGCTAGAGAGACGGCAAACCAGCCCCAGCATTTT.

This chain joins TRBV10-3 and TRBJ2-5, with 10 nucleotides matching TRBD1. V lost 6 bases, J lost 5 bases, and 6 bases stayed unmatched. The CDR3 runs 14 residues. Germline lookup yields CDR1 ENHRY and CDR2 SYGVKD. CDR3 amino acids: CAISADRGLETQYF. CDR3 DNA sequence: TGTGCCATCAGCGCTGACAGGGGGCTTGAGACCCAGTACTTC.